The rows below give T cell receptor beta chains drawn from one sample of a study of T cells in localized non-small cell lung cancer. Sequencing used immunoSEQ multiplex PCR; TCRdb keeps in-frame clones, though not all of them. The table has around 29,000 clones, around 73% seen once. The sequencing used peripheral blood, collected before any cancer treatment. Source of these receptors: a male donor aged 60 or over with stage II squamous cell lung carcinoma. CDR3s include the opening cysteine and the closing phenylalanine or tryptophan. D genes are given only for firm matches. Size is omitted from some rows. Given values are once, few, many or a class for expanded clones.

V	D	size	J	CDR3	DNA
TRBV30	-	-	TRBJ2-3	CAWSVPVGLGTDTQYF	TGTGCCTGGAGTGTACCCGTGGGACTCGGCACAGATACGCAGTATTTT
TRBV27	-	-	TRBJ1-3	CASSLSGWRGAAGNTIYF	TGTGCCAGCAGTTTATCGGGTTGGCGGGGGGCGGCTGGAAACACCATATATTTT
TRBV19	TRBD1	-	TRBJ2-1	CASMWGTEGEQFF	TGTGCCTCCATGTGGGGGACAGAGGGTGAGCAGTTCTTC
TRBV5-5	TRBD1	-	TRBJ1-2	CASSLDRGDYGYTF	TGTGCCAGCAGCTTGGACAGGGGAGACTATGGCTACACCTTC
TRBV13	TRBD2	-	TRBJ2-3	CASSSGTSGRTDTQYF	TGTGCCAGCAGCTCCGGGACTAGCGGGAGGACAGATACGCAGTATTTT
TRBV7-8	-	once	TRBJ1-1	CASSLGGSFTEAFF	TGTGCCAGCAGCTTAGGGGGAAGCTTCACTGAAGCTTTCTTT
TRBV30	TRBD1	once	TRBJ1-2	CAWSVHRGPYGYTF	TGTGCCTGGAGTGTACACAGGGGGCCCTATGGCTACACCTTC
TRBV6-6	-	-	TRBJ2-1	CASSPDGSYNEQFF	TGTGCCAGCAGTCCCGATGGCTCCTACAATGAGCAGTTCTTC
TRBV23-1	-	-	TRBJ1-4	CASSQSGNRKATNEKLFF	TGCGCCAGCAGTCAATCGGGTAATCGGAAGGCGACTAATGAAAAACTGTTTTTT
TRBV20-1	-	once	TRBJ1-1	CSATGATEAFF	TGCAGTGCTACAGGGGCCACTGAAGCTTTCTTT
TRBV27	TRBD1	many	TRBJ1-1	CASGTGTGGTPWTEAFF	TGTGCCAGCGGGACCGGGACAGGGGGGACCCCGTGGACTGAAGCTTTCTTT
TRBV7-7	-	-	TRBJ1-1	CASSLGQGTEAFF	TGTGCCAGCAGCTTAGGGCAGGGAACTGAAGCTTTCTTT
TRBV11-2	-	-	TRBJ2-1	CASSRGEKQFF	TGTGCCAGCAGCCGAGGGGAGAAGCAGTTCTTC
TRBV18	TRBD1	-	TRBJ2-2	CASSPRDRAGSTGELFF	TGTGCCAGCTCACCCCGGGACAGGGCCGGTAGCACCGGGGAGCTGTTTTTT
TRBV15	-	few	TRBJ2-7	CATSRNSYEQYF	TGTGCCACCAGCAGAAACTCGTACGAGCAGTACTTC
TRBV30	-	-	TRBJ1-2	CAWRKQEGYGYTF	TGTGCCTGGAGGAAGCAGGAGGGCTATGGCTACACCTTC
TRBV9	TRBD2	-	TRBJ2-7	CASSVGAGGLLHEQYF	TGTGCCAGCAGCGTAGGTGCGGGGGGTCTACTCCACGAGCAGTACTTC
TRBV6-1	-	-	TRBJ1-5	CASSEAPRSEPQHF	TGTGCCAGCAGTGAAGCACCCAGAAGTGAGCCCCAGCATTTT
TRBV15	-	-	TRBJ1-4	CATSRPQTNEKLFF	TGTGCCACCAGCAGACCCCAAACTAATGAAAAACTGTTTTTT
TRBV30	-	-	TRBJ1-4	CAWNQAWTPTNEKLFF	TGTGCCTGGAACCAAGCCTGGACACCGACAAATGAAAAACTGTTTTTT
TRBV30	-	once	TRBJ1-5	CAWGTGQSGNQPQHF	TGTGCCTGGGGAACAGGGCAATCCGGCAATCAGCCCCAGCATTTT
TRBV6-5	TRBD1	-	TRBJ2-7	CASSYTYRGHEQYF	TGTGCCAGCAGTTACACCTACAGGGGCCACGAGCAGTACTTC
TRBV2	-	-	TRBJ1-1	CASSEVGFNTEAFF	TGTGCCAGCAGTGAAGTTGGCTTCAACACTGAAGCTTTCTTT
TRBV30	-	-	TRBJ2-5	CAFTGQQQETQYF	TGTGCCTTTACGGGGCAGCAGCAAGAGACCCAGTACTTC
TRBV6-6	-	-	TRBJ2-1	CASSSPNNEQFF	TGTGCCAGCAGTTCACCAAACAATGAGCAGTTCTTC
TRBV5-4	-	-	TRBJ1-1	CASSLASSEAFF	TGTGCCAGCAGCTTGGCCTCCAGTGAAGCTTTCTTT
TRBV29-1	-	few	TRBJ2-3	CSVRVGDTQYF	TGCAGCGTCCGGGTCGGAGATACGCAGTATTTT
TRBV15	-	-	TRBJ2-5	CATSRDLTGETQYF	TGTGCCACCAGCAGAGATCTTACGGGGGAGACCCAGTACTTC
TRBV19	-	-	TRBJ1-5	CASSIGPYQPQHF	TGTGCCAGTAGTATCGGGCCGTATCAGCCCCAGCATTTT
TRBV5-6	-	-	TRBJ1-1	CASSPPGRVWTEAFF	TGTGCCAGCAGCCCCCCCGGCAGGGTCTGGACTGAAGCTTTCTTT
TRBV7-8	TRBD1	-	TRBJ1-5	CASSFDREQPQHF	TGTGCCAGCAGCTTCGACAGGGAACAGCCCCAGCATTTT
TRBV5-4	-	-	TRBJ2-5	CASSAGPRKGQETQYF	TGTGCCAGCAGCGCGGGCCCCCGCAAAGGCCAAGAGACCCAGTACTTC
TRBV30	-	-	TRBJ1-1	CAWILGEGTEAFF	TGTGCCTGGATCCTCGGGGAGGGGACTGAAGCTTTCTTT
TRBV2	-	-	TRBJ1-5	CASTLGRFNQPQHF	TGTGCCAGCACCCTGGGACGGTTTAATCAGCCCCAGCATTTT
TRBV19	-	-	TRBJ1-1	CASSRASGFSNPGTPGTEAFF	TGTGCCAGTAGTAGAGCTTCGGGTTTCTCTAATCCCGGAACTCCGGGCACTGAAGCTTTCTTT
TRBV28	TRBD1	-	TRBJ2-1	CASSFQGDEQFF	TGTGCCAGCAGTTTCCAGGGGGATGAGCAGTTCTTC
TRBV6-1	-	few	TRBJ1-3	CASSERPFSGNTIYF	TGTGCCAGCAGTGAAAGGCCTTTCTCTGGAAACACCATATATTTT
TRBV27	TRBD1	-	TRBJ1-2	CASSTWTGGGSYGYTF	TGTGCCAGCAGTACATGGACAGGGGGCGGAAGCTATGGCTACACCTTC
TRBV2	-	many	TRBJ2-1	CASGGNEQFF	TGTGCCAGCGGGGGCAATGAGCAGTTCTTC
TRBV11-3	-	few	TRBJ1-1	CASSSGDAEAFF	TGTGCCAGCAGCTCAGGGGACGCTGAAGCTTTCTTT
TRBV2	-	-	TRBJ1-5	CASRGARGVNQPQHF	TGTGCCAGCAGGGGGGCCCGGGGGGTCAATCAGCCCCAGCATTTT
TRBV15	TRBD2	-	TRBJ2-5	CATSRNSGGETQYF	TGTGCCACCAGCAGAAATAGCGGGGGGGAGACCCAGTACTTC
TRBV7-2	TRBD1	-	TRBJ1-2	CASSYSGQFYKGYGYTF	TGTGCCAGCAGCTACTCGGGACAGTTCTATAAGGGTTATGGCTACACCTTC
TRBV29-1	-	few	TRBJ1-1	CSTSDTEAFF	TGCAGCACTTCTGACACTGAAGCTTTCTTT
TRBV2	TRBD1	-	TRBJ1-1	CASSDRQGISTEAFF	TGTGCCAGCAGTGACCGACAGGGTATATCCACTGAAGCTTTCTTT
TRBV19	TRBD1	-	TRBJ2-5	CASSIGDRDQETQYF	TGTGCCAGTAGTATAGGGGACAGGGACCAAGAGACCCAGTACTTC
TRBV6-4	-	-	TRBJ2-2	CASSRGQNTGELFF	TGTGCCAGCAGTCGCGGACAGAACACCGGGGAGCTGTTTTTT
TRBV4-2	-	-	TRBJ2-7	CASSQAVGISYEQYF	TGTGCCAGCAGCCAAGCTGTAGGGATCTCCTACGAGCAGTACTTC
TRBV6-1	TRBD1	-	TRBJ1-1	CASRKTGQGYTEAFF	TGTGCCAGCAGGAAGACGGGACAGGGCTACACTGAAGCTTTCTTT
TRBV5-1	-	-	TRBJ2-7	CASSPREGAQYF	TGCGCTAGCAGCCCCCGGGAGGGGGCACAGTACTTC
TRBV15	-	-	TRBJ2-1	CATSRVGSHEQFF	TGTGCCACCAGCAGAGTGGGTTCCCATGAGCAGTTCTTC
TRBV6-5	-	-	TRBJ1-1	CASSYSVFGRSEAFF	TGTGCCAGCAGTTACTCAGTCTTCGGCAGGAGTGAAGCTTTCTTT
TRBV5-4	TRBD1	-	TRBJ1-6	CASSWTGRASPLHF	TGTGCCAGCAGCTGGACAGGTCGGGCTTCACCCCTCCACTTT
TRBV30	-	-	TRBJ1-1	CAWTLGGVGTEAFF	TGTGCCTGGACCCTGGGGGGAGTCGGAACTGAAGCTTTCTTT
TRBV10-1	-	-	TRBJ1-1	CASSALGEAFF	TGCGCCAGCAGTGCCTTGGGGGAAGCTTTCTTT
TRBV5-4	-	few	TRBJ2-7	CASSLGGRGPGEQYF	TGTGCCAGCAGCTTGGGGGGGAGAGGGCCGGGCGAGCAGTACTTC
TRBV9	-	few	TRBJ2-1	CASSVDASYNEQFF	TGTGCCAGCAGCGTAGATGCTAGCTACAATGAGCAGTTCTTC
TRBV9	-	-	TRBJ1-3	CASSPPAAGNTIYF	TGTGCCAGCAGCCCGCCGGCGGCCGGAAACACCATATATTTT
TRBV29-1	-	-	TRBJ1-2	CSVMGYGYTF	TGCAGCGTTATGGGATATGGCTACACCTTC
TRBV5-8	-	-	TRBJ1-3	CASSLGQFVSGNTIYF	TGTGCCAGCAGCTTGGGACAGTTCGTCTCTGGAAACACCATATATTTT